A single sample gave rise to the 20 T cell receptor beta chains below, sequenced in a study of CD4 T cells in relation to SARS-CoV-2 and coronaviruses. Their antigens remain unidentified. Measured with immunoSEQ multiplex PCR; TCRdb has only the in-frame clones, and not every one. The data show approximately 25,000 clones, more than 65% seen once. Before the COVID-19 pandemic, during about 2011-2019, CD4+ T cells were taken from unexposed donors. After approximately 10 days of culture, CD4+ T cells were isolated. Specimen: CD4+ T cells from PBMCs, cultured in vitro. Receptor source: a human donor in good health.

The J gene is TRBJ2-7, the V gene TRBV18; 8 bases align to TRBD1. The CDR3 consists of 13 residues. Germline-derived CDR1 and CDR2 are KGHSH and LQKENI. J gave up 3 bases and V 10 bases, and 8 bases lay outside the gene matches. The CDR3 region has the DNA TGTGCCACCACAGGGGGAAATGGCTACGAGCAGTACTTC. Translated: CATTGGNGYEQYF.

The V and J genes are TRBV11-2 and TRBJ2-3, with TRBD2 matching over 12 bases. V trimming: 5 bases; J trimming: 1 base; junction bases outside the gene matches: 13. There are 19 residues in the CDR3. Germline V gene sequence: CDR1 SGHAT, CDR2 FQNNGV. CDR3 region: CASSPRLAGEFFGTDTQYF. The CDR3 DNA sequence: TGTGCCAGCAGCCCGAGACTAGCGGGGGAGTTTTTCGGCACAGATACGCAGTATTTT.

The chain employs TRBV10-3 and TRBJ1-2; maybe TRBD1 (6 bases). The germline V gene has CDR1 ENHRY and CDR2 SYGVKD. The CDR3 loop spans 13 amino acids. Trimming removed 3 bases at V and 7 bases at J, with 12 bases between. CDR3 residues: CAISDQQGGGYTF. Written as DNA, the CDR3 is TGTGCCATCAGTGACCAACAGGGTGGTGGCTACACCTTC.

The genes are TRBV11-2 and TRBJ1-2; 9 bases are shared with TRBD1. CDR3 size: 19 residues. V trimming: 2 bases; J trimming: 0 bases; junction bases outside the gene matches: 13. Germline assignment: CDR1 SGHAT and CDR2 FQNNGV. The CDR3 loop reads CASSLFLRTGALSNYGYTF. CDR3 nucleotide sequence: TGTGCCAGCAGCTTATTCTTGCGGACAGGGGCTTTGTCTAACTATGGCTACACCTTC.

This chain links TRBV9 with TRBJ1-6, with D maybe TRBD1 (6 bases). The CDR3 consists of 13 residues. The germline gives CDR1 SGDLS, CDR2 YYNGEE. The V end lost 2 bases, the J end lost 9 bases, and 9 bases lay between the germline ends. CDR3 nucleotides: TGTGCCAGCAGCGTGGACAGTCGTTCACCCCTCCACTTT. This sequence encodes CASSVDSRSPLHF.

The J gene is TRBJ2-1, the V gene TRBV7-9; D possibly corresponds to TRBD1 (6 bases). The CDR3 contains 15 residues. The ends were cut back, 3 bases at V and 3 bases at J, with 12 bases in the middle. Per germline, CDR1 SEHNR and CDR2 FQNEAQ (reference sequence). The CDR3 here is CASSFQGQNYNEQFF. The CDR3 DNA sequence: TGTGCCAGCAGCTTTCAAGGACAGAACTACAATGAGCAGTTCTTC. Based on the CDR3 plus reference TRBV7-9 and TRBJ2-1, the full variable domain is DTGVSQNPRHKITKRGQNVTFRCDPISEHNRLYWYRQTLGQGPEFLTYFQNEAQLEKSRLLSDRFSAERPKGSFSTLEIQRTEQGDSAMYLCASSFQGQNYNEQFFGPGTRLTVL.

V usage is TRBV30 and J usage is TRBJ2-5; 8 positions agree with TRBD2. The V and J ends lost 2 bases and 4 bases, in that order; junction bases with no gene match: 0. The CDR3 is 12 amino acids. Germline-derived CDR1 and CDR2 are GTSNPN and SVGIG (reference sequence). CDR3 nucleotides: TGTGCCTGGAGTCGGGGGGGAGAGACCCAGTACTTC. This codes for CAWSRGGETQYF. The entire variable domain, with the rest obtained from reference TRBV30 and TRBJ2-5, is as follows: SQTIHQWPATLVQPVGSPLSLECTVEGTSNPNLYWYRQAAGRGLQLLFYSVGIGQISSEVPQNLSASRPQDRQFILSSKKLLLSDSGFYLCAWSRGGETQYFGPGTRLLVL.

This chain connects TRBV11-3 to TRBJ2-7; no definite D call. Trimming took 1 base from V and 5 from J, leaving 9 bases between them. The CDR3 contains 13 residues. Germline V gives CDR1 SGHNT, CDR2 YENEEA. The CDR3 DNA follows: TGTGCCAGCAGCTTAGCAGCTCGGGACGAGCAGTACTTC. Translating gives CASSLAARDEQYF. The variable domain in full, with the rest retrieved from reference TRBV11-3 and TRBJ2-7, is EAGVVQSPRYKIIEKKQPVAFWCNPISGHNTLYWYLQNLGQGPELLIRYENEEAVDDSQLPKDRFSAERLKGVDSTLKIQPAELGDSAVYLCASSLAARDEQYFGPGTRLTVT.

This chain uses TRBV6-1 with TRBJ1-6; D is unclear. Germline CDR1 reads MNHNS; CDR2 reads SASEGT. The CDR3 length is 14 residues. Trimming left V 2 bases short and J 9 bases short, with 11 bases between. The CDR3 bases are TGTGCCAGCAGTGAAAGGGAAGGGAGTTCACCCCTCCACTTT. As protein: CASSEREGSSPLHF.

The chain couples TRBV18 to TRBJ1-1; 7 bases match TRBD1. The germline CDR1 and CDR2 sequences are KGHSH and LQKENI. Unmatched junction bases numbered 10, after V lost 5 bases and J lost 4 bases. The CDR3 runs 15 residues. CDR3 amino acids: CASSSQGQEGTEAFF. CDR3 in DNA: TGTGCCAGCTCATCACAAGGACAGGAGGGCACTGAAGCTTTCTTT.

The chain links TRBV4-3 to TRBJ1-2; tentatively, D is TRBD1 (6 bases). Germline CDR1 reads LGHNA; CDR2 reads YSLEER. Trimming removed 1 base from V and 3 bases from J, with 12 bases in between. This CDR3 has 15 amino acids. The CDR3 sequence is CASSQGLGHDYGYTF. The CDR3 DNA reads as TGCGCCAGCAGCCAAGGACTGGGACATGACTATGGCTACACCTTC.

This clone was seen only a few times. This chain links TRBV5-4 with TRBJ1-1; unclear D gene. The CDR3 is 13 residues long. The germline gives CDR1 SGHNT, CDR2 YYREEE (reference sequence). V gave up 0 bases and J gave up 1 base, with 4 bases separating them. DNA of the CDR3: TGTGCCAGCAGCTTGGACAAGAACACTGAAGCTTTCTTT. As protein: CASSLDKNTEAFF.

The rearrangement uses TRBV18 and TRBJ1-1; 9 bases agree with TRBD1. Germline V gene data show CDR1 as KGHSH and CDR2 as LQKENI. The CDR3 is 14 residues long. Germline trimming cut 5 bases from V and 5 bases from J; bases unmatched to any gene: 6. The CDR3 nucleotides are TGTGCCAGCTCAGCCGGGACAGGGCCTACTGAAGCTTTCTTT. Protein: CASSAGTGPTEAFF.

This sequence joins TRBV4-2 and TRBJ1-1, with 7 bases that match TRBD1. The CDR3 spans 18 residues. Per germline, CDR1 LGHNA and CDR2 YNFKEQ. Trimming cost V 0 bases and J 1 base; bases outside gene matches: 11. The CDR3 region is CASSQDLISGGGNTEAFF. The CDR3 DNA reads as TGTGCCAGCAGCCAAGATCTGATCTCAGGGGGGGGGAACACTGAAGCTTTCTTT.

The chain is built from TRBV30 and TRBJ1-2; no clear D gene. V lost 0 bases and J 7 bases, leaving 15 bases between the germline ends. The CDR3 contains 14 residues. Germline V gene lookup returns CDR1 GTSNPN and CDR2 SVGIG (reference sequence). CDR3 sequence reads: CAWSVGSARAGYTF. CDR3 nucleotide sequence: TGTGCCTGGAGTGTAGGTTCCGCCCGTGCTGGCTACACCTTC.

The chain joins TRBV6-5 to TRBJ2-7; D may be TRBD1 (5 bases). Looked up from germline, CDR1 is MNHEY and CDR2 is SVGAGI. Trimming pared 6 bases from V and 0 bases from J, leaving 12 bases between. The CDR3 has 14 amino acids. CDR3 amino acids: CASSWTQSSYEQYF. The CDR3 region has the DNA TGTGCCAGCAGCTGGACACAGAGCTCCTACGAGCAGTACTTC.

The chain uses TRBV6-5 and TRBJ2-7; 8 bases are a match to TRBD1. CDR1 and CDR2 (germline): MNHEY, SVGAGI. Trimming at V came to 10 bases and at J to 5 bases, leaving 7 bases not matched to a gene. The CDR3 loop spans 12 amino acids. The CDR3 spells CATAGGRNEQYF. The CDR3 DNA sequence: TGTGCCACCGCAGGGGGCCGGAACGAGCAGTACTTC.

The chain links TRBV7-2 to TRBJ1-2; TRBD1 matches 8 bases. This CDR3 is 17 amino acids long. The germline CDR1 and CDR2 sequences are SGHTA and FQGNSA. The V segment lost 4 bases and the J segment 2 bases; nucleotides outside the gene matches: 12. This CDR3 is CASSYRTGSGSNYGYTF. The CDR3 region has the DNA TGTGCCAGCAGCTATCGGACAGGGAGCGGGTCCAACTATGGCTACACCTTC.

In its sample, this clone was seen once. The chain uses TRBV3-1 (or the pseudogene TRBV3-2) and TRBJ1-4; 9 bases are a match to TRBD1. Germline lookup yields CDR1 LGHDT and CDR2 YNNKEL (reference sequence). The CDR3 length is 15 residues. V lost 1 base and J lost 4; bases outside the gene matches: 1. CDR3 region: CASSQGTGVNEKLFF. The CDR3 DNA is TGTGCCAGCAGCCAAGGGACAGGGGTTAATGAAAAACTGTTTTTT.

CDR3 coding DNA: TGTGCCAGCAGCTTGGATGGTGGGGGAGGGGGGGAGACCCAGTACTTC. Translation gives CASSLDGGGGGETQYF. The V and J genes are TRBV5-4 and TRBJ2-5, with a possible D match to TRBD2 (7 bases). The CDR3 is 16 amino acids. CDR1 is SGHNT, CDR2 YYREEE, per germline (reference sequence). Trimming removed 0 bases at V and 5 bases at J, with 17 bases between.